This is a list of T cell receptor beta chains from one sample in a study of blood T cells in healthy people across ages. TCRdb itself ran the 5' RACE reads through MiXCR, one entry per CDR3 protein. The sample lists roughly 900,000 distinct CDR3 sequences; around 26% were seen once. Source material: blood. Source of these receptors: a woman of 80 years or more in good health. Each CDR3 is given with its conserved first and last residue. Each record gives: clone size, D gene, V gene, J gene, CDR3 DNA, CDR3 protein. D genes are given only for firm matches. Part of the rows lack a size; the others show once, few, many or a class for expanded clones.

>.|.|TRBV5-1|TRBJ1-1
TGCGCCAGCAGCTTGGAATTCACGAACACTGAAGCTTTCTTT
CASSLEFTNTEAFF
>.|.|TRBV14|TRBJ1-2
TGTGCCAGCAGCCAAGACTGGCCAGGGGTGAACTATGGCTACACCTTC
CASSQDWPGVNYGYTF
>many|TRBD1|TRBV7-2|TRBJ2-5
TGTGCCAGCAGCTGGGACAGGGGGCTCAGTGAGACCCAGTACTTC
CASSWDRGLSETQYF
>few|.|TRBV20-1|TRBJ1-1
TGCAGTGCTCCCGGGGGCCATCTCCGGAACACTGAAGCTTTCTTT
CSAPGGHLRNTEAFF
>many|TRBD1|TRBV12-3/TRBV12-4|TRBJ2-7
TGTGCCAGCAGTTTAACAGGGGGAGGTGGCGAGCAGTACTTC
CASSLTGGGGEQYF
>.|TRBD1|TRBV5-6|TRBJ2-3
TGTGCCAGCAGCAAAACGACAGGGGGCTTCACAGATACGCAGTATTTT
CASSKTTGGFTDTQYF
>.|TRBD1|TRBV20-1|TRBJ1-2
TGCAGTGCTGGACAGGGACATGGCTACACCTTC
CSAGQGHGYTF
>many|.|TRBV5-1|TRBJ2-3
TGCGCCAGCAGCTTGGGACAGCCAGATACGCAGTATTTT
CASSLGQPDTQYF
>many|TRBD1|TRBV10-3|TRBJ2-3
TGTGCCATCAGTGAGTCGATAGGACAGGGCTCTGATACGCAGTATTTT
CAISESIGQGSDTQYF
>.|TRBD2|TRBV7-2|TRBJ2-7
TGTGCCAGCAGCTTAGCGGCGGGGGGTCCCCACGAGCAGTACTTC
CASSLAAGGPHEQYF
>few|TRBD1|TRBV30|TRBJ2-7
TGTACCTGGAGTGGGGACAGGGGCTACGAGCAGTACTTC
CTWSGDRGYEQYF
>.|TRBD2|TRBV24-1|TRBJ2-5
TGTGCCACCAGTGATTTCGGGACTAGACAAGAGACCCAGTACTTC
CATSDFGTRQETQYF
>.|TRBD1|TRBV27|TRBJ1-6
TGTGCCAGCAGTTTATTAGACAGGGCGAATTCACCCCTCCACTTT
CASSLLDRANSPLHF
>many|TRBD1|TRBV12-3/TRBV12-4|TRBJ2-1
TGTGCCAGCACCGGGACAGGGTCCTACAATGAGCAGTTCTTC
CASTGTGSYNEQFF
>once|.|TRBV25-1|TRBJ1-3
TGTGCCAGCAGTGTTTCGACTGGAAACACCATATATTTT
CASSVSTGNTIYF
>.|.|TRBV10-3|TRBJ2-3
TGTGCCGCTCTGGCGGCAGATACGCAGTATTTT
CAALAADTQYF
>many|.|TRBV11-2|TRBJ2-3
TGTGCCAGCAGCTTAGAGGCGCAGGGGAGGGGTACGCAGTATTTT
CASSLEAQGRGTQYF
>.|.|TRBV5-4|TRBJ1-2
TGTGCCAGCAGCCCCCGCCGGGCTATCTATGGCTACACCTTC
CASSPRRAIYGYTF
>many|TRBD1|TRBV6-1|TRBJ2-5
TGTGCCAGCAGAACCCACAGGGGGACCCAGTACTTC
CASRTHRGTQYF
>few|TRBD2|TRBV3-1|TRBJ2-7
TGTGCCAGCAGCCACTCAGGGACTAGCTACAATGAGCAGTACTTC
CASSHSGTSYNEQYF
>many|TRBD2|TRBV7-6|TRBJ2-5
TGTGCCAGCAGCCCAATAGCGGGGGACCGTGGGACCCAGTACTTC
CASSPIAGDRGTQYF
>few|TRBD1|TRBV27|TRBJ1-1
TGTGCCAGCAGAAGGACAGGGGGGGCTGAAGCTTTCTTT
CASRRTGGAEAFF
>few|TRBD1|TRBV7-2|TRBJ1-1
TGTGCCAGCAGCTCCGCAACAGGGGGAACGAACACTGAAGCTTTCTTT
CASSSATGGTNTEAFF
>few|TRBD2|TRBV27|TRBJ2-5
TGTGCCAGCGCCGCCGGGAGGGTAGCGGGGGGAATTCAAGAGACCCAGTACTTC
CASAAGRVAGGIQETQYF
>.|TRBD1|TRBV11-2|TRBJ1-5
TGTGCCAGCAGCCTCGGGACAGGGGTTCCCCAGCCCCAGCATTTT
CASSLGTGVPQPQHF
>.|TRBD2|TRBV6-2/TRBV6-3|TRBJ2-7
TGTGCCAGCAGTGCCCCCCTAGGGACTAGCGGGGGCCCCACCTACGAGCAGTACTTC
CASSAPLGTSGGPTYEQYF
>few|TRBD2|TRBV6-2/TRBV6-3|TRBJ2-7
TGTGCCAGCGGCCGGCTAGCGGGGGCGGGTGAGCAGTACTTC
CASGRLAGAGEQYF
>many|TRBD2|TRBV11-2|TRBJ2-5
TGTGCCAGCAGCTTAGTCCTAGCGGGAGGGGAGACCCAGTACTTC
CASSLVLAGGETQYF
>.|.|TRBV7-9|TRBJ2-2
TGTGCCAGCAGCCCGCGGCAGATCGGGGGGCTGTTTTTT
CASSPRQIGGLFF
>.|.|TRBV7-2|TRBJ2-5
TGTGCCTGCAGCCCAGACCCAGGACCCCAAGAGACCCAGTACTTC
CACSPDPGPQETQYF
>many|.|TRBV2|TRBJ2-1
TGTGCCAGCAGTACTTACAAGCGGGCCACCGAGCGAGCTGAGCAGTTCTTC
CASSTYKRATERAEQFF
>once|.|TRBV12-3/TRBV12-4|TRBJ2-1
TGTGCCAGCATCCTAAGTGGGGTTAGTGGGCAGTTCTTC
CASILSGVSGQFF
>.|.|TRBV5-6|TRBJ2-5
TGTGCCCGCAGCTTGCCGGCAGGGTTGGAGACCCAGTACTTC
CARSLPAGLETQYF
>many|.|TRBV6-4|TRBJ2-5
TGTGCCAGCAGTGACTCGAACGACTACCCACAAGAGACCCAGTACTTC
CASSDSNDYPQETQYF
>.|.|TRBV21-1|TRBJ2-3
TGTGCCAGCAGCAAAGCGGAGGGGCTAGCGGGGGACTATACGCAGTATTTT
CASSKAEGLAGDYTQYF
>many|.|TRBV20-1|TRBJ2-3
TGCAGTGCTAGTGCGCGGGCAGGGGTGGATACGCAGTATTTT
CSASARAGVDTQYF
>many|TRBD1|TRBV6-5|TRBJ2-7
TGTGCCAGCAGTCCGACAGGGGCTAACTACGAGCAGTACTTC
CASSPTGANYEQYF
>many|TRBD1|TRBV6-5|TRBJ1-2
TGTGCCAGCAGAGGGGGTCGGGGACAGGGCATTTATGGCTACACCTTC
CASRGGRGQGIYGYTF
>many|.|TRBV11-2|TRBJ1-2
TGTGCCAGCAGCTCTACGACGCTGGGGACCAGCTATGGCTACACCTTC
CASSSTTLGTSYGYTF
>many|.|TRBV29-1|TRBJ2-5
TGCAGCGTTGATCGGGGGGCGGACCAGTACTTC
CSVDRGADQYF
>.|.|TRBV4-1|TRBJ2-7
TGCGCCAGCAGCCAAATGGCAGGGAATACCTACGAGCAGTACTTC
CASSQMAGNTYEQYF
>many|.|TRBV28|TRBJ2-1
TGTGCCAGCAGGGGGGACTTTCTATACAATGAGCAGTTCTTC
CASRGDFLYNEQFF
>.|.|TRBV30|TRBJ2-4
TGTGCCTGGAGTGTACGGGGAAGCCGGAGAGAGCAGTACTTC
CAWSVRGSRREQYF
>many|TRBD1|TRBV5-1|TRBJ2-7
TGCGCCAGCAGCTCTGGGACAGCGTCCCATTACGAGCAGTACTTC
CASSSGTASHYEQYF
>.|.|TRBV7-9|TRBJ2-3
TGTGCCAGCAGCTTAGATGCGGGCCTCACAGATACGCAGTATTTT
CASSLDAGLTDTQYF
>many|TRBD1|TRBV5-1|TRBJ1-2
TGCGCCAGCAGCTTGGAATCACAGGGGGTCTATGGCTACACCTTC
CASSLESQGVYGYTF
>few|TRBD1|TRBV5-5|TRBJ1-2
TGTGCCAGCAGAACCGGGACAGATAACTTCGTAAACTGTGGCTACACCTTC
CASRTGTDNFVNCGYTF
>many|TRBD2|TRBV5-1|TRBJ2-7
TGCGCCAGCAGCTTCCCCACCGGGACGGGGGGGGACGAGCAGTACTTC
CASSFPTGTGGDEQYF
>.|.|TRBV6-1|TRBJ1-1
TGTGCCAGCAGTGAACCTCCGGGACTGGGAGTTCGGACTGGAGCTTTCTTT
CASSEPPGLGVRTGAFF
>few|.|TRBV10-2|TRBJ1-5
TGCGCCAGCAGGGACGGTAGCAATCAGCCCCAGCATTTT
CASRDGSNQPQHF
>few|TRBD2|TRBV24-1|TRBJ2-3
TGTGCCACCAGTGGTCCCCGGACTAGAACAGATACGCAGTATTTT
CATSGPRTRTDTQYF
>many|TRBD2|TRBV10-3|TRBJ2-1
TGTGCCATCAGATATAGCGGGGTGGCCTACAATGAGCAGTTCTTC
CAIRYSGVAYNEQFF